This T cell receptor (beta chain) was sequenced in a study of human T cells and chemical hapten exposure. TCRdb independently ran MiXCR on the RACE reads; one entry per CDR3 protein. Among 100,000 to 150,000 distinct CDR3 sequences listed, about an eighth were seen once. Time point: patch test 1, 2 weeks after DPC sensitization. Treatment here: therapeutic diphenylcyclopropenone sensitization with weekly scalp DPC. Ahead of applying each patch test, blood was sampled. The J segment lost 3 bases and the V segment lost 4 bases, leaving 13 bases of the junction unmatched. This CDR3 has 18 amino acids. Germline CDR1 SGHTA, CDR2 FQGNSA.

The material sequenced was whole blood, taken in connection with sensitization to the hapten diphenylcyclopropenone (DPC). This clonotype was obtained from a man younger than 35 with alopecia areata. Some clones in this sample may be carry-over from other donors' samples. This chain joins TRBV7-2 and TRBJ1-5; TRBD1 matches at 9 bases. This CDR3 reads CASSSGIDRGTDNQPQHF. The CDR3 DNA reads TGTGCCAGCAGCTCAGGGATCGACAGGGGGACCGACAATCAGCCCCAGCATTTT. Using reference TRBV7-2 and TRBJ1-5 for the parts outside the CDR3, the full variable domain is GAGVSQSPSNKVTEKGKDVELRCDPISGHTALYWYRQSLGQGLEFLIYFQGNSAPDKSGLPSDRFSAERTGGSVSTLTIQRTQQEDSAVYLCASSSGIDRGTDNQPQHFGDGTRLSIL.